The 16 T cell receptor beta chains in this list originate from one sample, sequenced in a study of monozygotic twins with cystic fibrosis. Generated by immunoSEQ multiplex PCR, the TCRdb table keeps only in-frame clones and is missing some. The sample lists 30,000 to 45,000 clones, 75% to 90% occurring once. Sequenced sample: blood. The receptors derive from a girl aged 2 to 10 with cystic fibrosis.

The V and J genes are TRBV6-5 and TRBJ2-2, with a weak D call TRBD2 (6 bases). CDR3 length: 13 amino acids. Germline V lookup: CDR1 MNHEY, CDR2 SVGAGI. The germline V and J ends were trimmed by 8 bases and 8 bases, with 15 bases remaining between them. The CDR3 spells CASGYGTPGELFF. The CDR3 DNA follows: TGTGCCAGCGGGTACGGGACTCCTGGGGAGCTGTTTTTT.

The chain is built from TRBV30 and TRBJ2-7, with 9 bases matching TRBD1. V lost 4 bases, J lost 4 bases, and 14 bases stayed unmatched. The germline gives CDR1 GTSNPN, CDR2 SVGIG (reference sequence). There are 16 residues in the CDR3. Here the CDR3 reads CAWTPGQGPGGYEQYF. Here the CDR3 DNA reads TGTGCCTGGACCCCGGGACAGGGACCAGGGGGATACGAGCAGTACTTC.

The genes are TRBV15 and TRBJ1-3; TRBD1 matches 7 bases. The CDR3 has 15 amino acids. Germline CDR1 and CDR2: LNHNV and YYDKDF (reference sequence). J lost 4 bases, V lost 3 bases, and 6 bases had no gene match. In nucleotides, the CDR3 is TGTGCCACCAGCAGTATGACAGGGTTCGGAAACACCATATATTTT. Translation gives CATSSMTGFGNTIYF.

As for this clone: A read error may account for a junction end that differs from germline. This chain connects TRBV27 to TRBJ1-6, with no clear D. CDR1 and CDR2 from the germline V gene are MNHEY and SMNVEV (reference sequence). This CDR3 spans 15 amino acids. CDR3 DNA sequence: TGTGCCAGCAGCCCCACGGGCTTCCTTAATTCGCCCCTCCACTTT. It translates to CASSPTGFLNSPLHF.

This clone was seen only a few times. This chain uses TRBV30 with TRBJ1-6; unclear D gene. V lost 5 bases, J lost 7 bases, and 9 bases lay in between. The CDR3 totals 12 residues. Germline V gene data show CDR1 as GTSNPN and CDR2 as SVGIG (reference sequence). The CDR3 here is CAWGRKNSPLHF. The CDR3 region has the DNA TGTGCCTGGGGACGGAAAAATTCACCCCTCCACTTT.

The count of this clone is one. The chain joins TRBV2 to TRBJ1-5; 8 bases agree with TRBD1. Germline V gene sequence: CDR1 SNHLY, CDR2 FYNNEI. CDR3 size: 13 residues. V trimming: 5 bases; J trimming: 3 bases; junction bases outside the gene matches: 0. CDR3 sequence reads: CASSQGANQPQHF. The CDR3 DNA sequence: TGTGCCAGCAGTCAGGGGGCCAATCAGCCCCAGCATTTT.

This clone was seen a single time. The chain employs TRBV6-1 and TRBJ1-2; D call uncertain. Trimming cost V 3 bases and J 4 bases, with 12 bases left between them. Per the germline V gene, CDR1 is MNHNS and CDR2 is SASEGT. CDR3 length: 14 residues. The CDR3 loop is CASSEAGMGYGYTF. In nucleotides, the CDR3 is TGTGCCAGCAGTGAGGCGGGGATGGGCTATGGCTACACCTTC.

The rearrangement joins TRBV5-1 to TRBJ1-6; a possible D gene is TRBD1 (6 bases). V dropped 4 bases and J dropped 0 bases, with 11 bases sitting between them. This CDR3 comprises 16 residues. CDR1 is SGHRS, CDR2 YFSETQ, per germline. The CDR3 loop is CASSQGGGSYNSPLHF. The CDR3 DNA is TGCGCCAGCAGCCAGGGAGGGGGCTCCTATAATTCACCCCTCCACTTT.

This chain joins TRBV5-1 and TRBJ2-7; maybe TRBD2 (6 bases). CDR3 length: 14 residues. Germline assignment: CDR1 SGHRS and CDR2 YFSETQ. The germline V and J ends were trimmed by 3 bases and 2 bases, with 12 bases remaining between them. CDR3 sequence: CASSSRRAPYEQYF. CDR3 nucleotide sequence: TGCGCCAGCAGCTCGAGGAGGGCCCCCTACGAGCAGTACTTC.

Details on this clone: One junction end disagrees with the germline gene, perhaps due to a read error. This chain uses TRBV2 with TRBJ1-2; D is unresolved. This CDR3 is 10 amino acids long. The germline CDR1 and CDR2 sequences are SNHLY and FYNNEI. CDR3 in DNA: TGTGCCAGCAAGTTCGGGAGGGCCGTCTTC. It encodes CASKFGRAVF.

The genes are TRBV7-2 and TRBJ2-5; 10 bases match TRBD1. Germline V gene sequence: CDR1 SGHTA, CDR2 FQGNSA. V shed 1 base and J 6 bases; nucleotides not matched to a gene: 2. The CDR3 is made up of 14 amino acids. CDR3 nucleotides: TGTGCCAGCAGCTTAGGGACAGGGGGAAAGACCCAGTACTTC. Translated, it gives CASSLGTGGKTQYF. Using reference TRBV7-2 and TRBJ2-5 for the parts outside the CDR3, the full variable domain is GAGVSQSPSNKVTEKGKDVELRCDPISGHTALYWYRQSLGQGLEFLIYFQGNSAPDKSGLPSDRFSAERTGGSVSTLTIQRTQQEDSAVYLCASSLGTGGKTQYFGPGTRLLVL.

V and J are TRBV30 and TRBJ1-2, with a tentative D call TRBD1 (5 bases). CDR1 is GTSNPN, CDR2 SVGIG, per germline (reference sequence). CDR3 length: 15 residues. Trimming pared 2 bases from V and 4 bases from J, leaving 17 bases between. This CDR3 reads CAWSPGRTPGYGYTF. CDR3 nucleotides: TGTGCCTGGAGTCCAGGGCGGACACCGGGCTATGGCTACACCTTC. Supplemented by reference TRBV30 and TRBJ1-2, the full variable domain reads SQTIHQWPATLVQPVGSPLSLECTVEGTSNPNLYWYRQAAGRGLQLLFYSVGIGQISSEVPQNLSASRPQDRQFILSSKKLLLSDSGFYLCAWSPGRTPGYGYTFGSGTRLTVV.

The chain links TRBV9 to TRBJ2-7, with D perhaps matching TRBD1 or TRBD2 (5 bases each). This CDR3 contains 12 residues. V lost 3 bases and J lost 7, with 11 bases in between. CDR1 and CDR2 from the germline V gene are SGDLS and YYNGEE. The CDR3 reads CASSAQEGEQYF. CDR3 bases: TGTGCCAGCAGCGCCCAAGAGGGGGAGCAGTACTTC.

The rearrangement joins TRBV4-2 to TRBJ2-1, with 10 bases that match TRBD2. The junction had 3 bases not matched to a gene; V was cut back by 0 bases and J by 4 bases. The CDR3 is made up of 16 amino acids. Germline-derived CDR1 and CDR2 are LGHNA and YNFKEQ. The CDR3 spells CASSQDKRGGYNEQFF. CDR3 DNA: TGTGCCAGCAGCCAAGATAAGCGGGGGGGATACAATGAGCAGTTCTTC.

This chain links TRBV6-5 with TRBJ1-5; no clear D. Between the trimmed V and J ends, which lost 0 bases and 7 bases, there was a span of 10 bases. The CDR3 consists of 14 residues. Germline CDR1 MNHEY, CDR2 SVGAGI. The CDR3 DNA follows: TGTGCCAGCAGTTACTCGAAAGGGCAACAGCCCCAGCATTTT. This gives the protein CASSYSKGQQPQHF.

This clone was seen a single time. J is TRBJ2-7 and V is TRBV6-5; 8 positions match TRBD2. Germline trimming cut 5 bases from V and 4 bases from J; bases unmatched to any gene: 7. CDR1 MNHEY and CDR2 SVGAGI come from the germline V gene. The CDR3 has 14 residues. The CDR3 region has the DNA TGTGCCAGCAGTGCGCGAAGCGGGGGTTACGAGCAGTACTTC. Translated: CASSARSGGYEQYF.